A selection of T cell receptor beta chains follows, all from one sample in a study of blood T cell repertoires in COVID-19. Measured with immunoSEQ multiplex PCR; TCRdb has only the in-frame clones, and not every one. This table has under 250,000 clones, roughly 85% appearing once. Source material: PBMCs or T cells enriched from blood (not recorded which). These receptors were taken from a woman aged 40 to 50 who had been exposed to COVID-19. Each CDR3 is given with its conserved first and last residue. A D gene is named only where the DNA matches it firmly. Clone size, where shown, is once, few, many, or a class for clones that have expanded.

D gene	clone size	V gene	J gene	CDR3 DNA	CDR3 protein
.	.	TRBV3-1/TRBV3-2	TRBJ1-1	TGTGCCAGCAGCCAAGATCTAGGAAACACTGAAGCTTTCTTT	CASSQDLGNTEAFF
TRBD1	.	TRBV5-1	TRBJ1-2	TGCGCCAGCAGCTCTGCAGGGGGCGCGGCCTATGGCTACACCTTC	CASSSAGGAAYGYTF
TRBD2	once	TRBV30	TRBJ2-7	TGTGCCTGGACGACTAGCGGGGGGCCCTACGAGCAGTACTTC	CAWTTSGGPYEQYF
.	.	TRBV30	TRBJ2-1	TGTGCCTGGACCCGTGGGGGCCACTCCTACAATGAGCAGTTCTTC	CAWTRGGHSYNEQFF
.	.	TRBV5-6	TRBJ1-2	TGTGCCAGCAGCTTGGTTGTACAGCCTAACTATGGCTACACCTTC	CASSLVVQPNYGYTF
TRBD1	.	TRBV27	TRBJ2-7	TGTGCCAGCAGTCCAGACAGGGCCAGCTACGAGCAGTACTTC	CASSPDRASYEQYF
.	.	TRBV12-3/TRBV12-4	TRBJ2-7	TGTGCCAGCAGTTCCGCCTACGAGCAGTACTTC	CASSSAYEQYF
TRBD2	.	TRBV7-8	TRBJ2-3	TGTGCCAGCAGCCGTAGCGGGGGGGCTCTGGATACGCAGTATTTT	CASSRSGGALDTQYF
TRBD1	once	TRBV2	TRBJ1-4	TGTGCCAGCAGGGACAGGCGCTCTAATGAAAAACTGTTTTTT	CASRDRRSNEKLFF
.	.	TRBV7-9	TRBJ1-1	TGTGCCAGCAGCTTAGGTCAGGGGCGAGCTTTCTTT	CASSLGQGRAFF
.	.	TRBV29-1	TRBJ2-7	TGCAGCGTTCTAACCCGATCCTACGAGCAGTACTTC	CSVLTRSYEQYF
.	.	TRBV28	TRBJ1-1	TGTGCCAGCAGGGTGGGCAGGGGGAACACTGAAGCTTTCTTT	CASRVGRGNTEAFF
TRBD2	.	TRBV7-2	TRBJ2-7	TGTGCCAGCAGTCCTACTAGCGGGGATTTCTACGAGCAGTACTTC	CASSPTSGDFYEQYF
.	.	TRBV7-3	TRBJ2-7	TGTGCCAGCAGCTTAACGGGGGGGCTCTCCTACGAGCAGTACTTC	CASSLTGGLSYEQYF
.	.	TRBV6-1	TRBJ1-1	TGTGCCAGCAGTGAAGCGTTTTCCAGGGGTTCGAACACTGAAGCTTTCTTT	CASSEAFSRGSNTEAFF
.	.	TRBV2	TRBJ1-2	TGTGCCCTAAAACCTGGGGAGCGTAACTATGGCTACACCTTC	CALKPGERNYGYTF
.	.	TRBV28	TRBJ1-6	TGTGCCAGCACGAACAGGCAGAATTCACCCCTCCACTTT	CASTNRQNSPLHF
TRBD1	.	TRBV6-6	TRBJ1-5	TGTGCCAGCGGTATACAGGGGGATAGCAATCAGCCCCAGCATTTT	CASGIQGDSNQPQHF
.	.	TRBV21-1	TRBJ1-5	TGTGCCAGCAGTCCTCCCCAGGGGTCAAGCAATCAGCCCCAGCATTTT	CASSPPQGSSNQPQHF